The next 31 T cell receptor beta chains were all read from a single sample in a study of blood T cell repertoires in COVID-19. Sequencing used immunoSEQ multiplex PCR; TCRdb keeps in-frame clones, though not all of them. The sample has more than 120,000 clones, approximately 87% seen once. Sequencing was performed on peripheral blood. The receptors here all came from a woman in her forties or fifties with active or convalescent COVID-19.

The rearrangement uses TRBV11-2 and TRBJ2-3, with 16 bases identical to TRBD2. Germline-derived CDR1 and CDR2 are SGHAT and FQNNGV. The length of the CDR3 is 17 residues. V was pared by 5 bases and J by 6 bases, with 8 bases of the junction left unmatched. CDR3 bases: TGTGCCAGCAGCCTTGGGACTAGCGGGAGGGCCGTTGATACGCAGTATTTT. Encoded protein: CASSLGTSGRAVDTQYF. The whole variable domain, remainder taken from reference TRBV11-2 and TRBJ2-3, is EAGVAQSPRYKIIEKRQSVAFWCNPISGHATLYWYQQILGQGPKLLIQFQNNGVVDDSQLPKDRFSAERLKGVDSTLKIQPAKLEDSAVYLCASSLGTSGRAVDTQYFGPGTRLTVL.

This clone has just one count. This rearrangement joins TRBV28 to TRBJ1-2; a weak D match, TRBD1 (6 bases). The V gene lost 1 base and the J gene lost 0 bases, with 12 bases spanning the gap. The CDR3 totals 16 residues. Germline V gene sequence: CDR1 MDHEN, CDR2 SYDVKM. In DNA, the CDR3 is TGTGCCAGCAGTTTATCAGGGGCGGGTACTAACTATGGCTACACCTTC. It codes for CASSLSGAGTNYGYTF.

The rearrangement links TRBV27 to TRBJ1-1, with D perhaps matching TRBD1 (5 bases). The CDR3 length is 15 residues. CDR1 and CDR2 from the germline V gene are MNHEY and SMNVEV (reference sequence). Trimming pared 2 bases from V and 2 bases from J, leaving 12 bases between. CDR3 protein: CASSLTGGFNTEAFF. The CDR3 nucleotides are TGTGCCAGCAGTTTAACGGGGGGGTTTAACACTGAAGCTTTCTTT.

This chain joins TRBV7-2 and TRBJ1-4; 8 nucleotides line up with TRBD1. V dropped 3 bases and J dropped 4; count of bases not matched to a gene: 7. The CDR3 totals 16 residues. From germline, CDR1 is SGHTA and CDR2 FQGNSA. CDR3 protein: CASSFPRQGLNEKLFF. The CDR3 region has the DNA TGTGCCAGCAGCTTCCCTAGACAGGGGCTTAATGAAAAACTGTTTTTT.

The V gene is TRBV18, the J gene TRBJ1-5; D possibly corresponds to TRBD1 (5 bases). Trimming pared 4 bases from V and 7 bases from J, leaving 17 bases between. Germline loops: CDR1 KGHSH, CDR2 LQKENI. The length of the CDR3 is 15 residues. The CDR3 DNA sequence: TGTGCCAGCTCACGCACCCGGGGGGAAGTCCAGCCCCAGCATTTT. Translation gives CASSRTRGEVQPQHF.

The chain is built from TRBV7-3 and TRBJ2-1; maybe TRBD2 (6 bases). The length of the CDR3 is 15 residues. Germline V gene lookup returns CDR1 SGHTA and CDR2 FQGTGA. Deletions cut 2 bases from V and 3 bases from J, with 11 bases between. The CDR3 DNA is TGTGCCAGCAGCTTAGCGGCGGGGTACTACAATGAGCAGTTCTTC. Translation: CASSLAAGYYNEQFF.

This chain's CDR3 is CASSPYLAGNTDTQYF. The CDR3 DNA follows: TGTGCCAGCAGCCCCTATCTAGCGGGGAACACAGATACGCAGTATTTT. The genes are TRBV7-2 and TRBJ2-3, with 9 bases that match TRBD2. The CDR3 loop spans 16 amino acids. J lost 2 bases, V lost 5 bases, and 8 bases had no gene match. Germline lookup yields CDR1 SGHTA and CDR2 FQGNSA.

V gene TRBV30 combines with J gene TRBJ2-7, with TRBD1 matching over 9 bases. The germline V gene encodes CDR1 GTSNPN and CDR2 SVGIG (reference sequence). The CDR3 runs 13 residues. The ends lost 2 bases at V and 9 bases at J; junction bases unmatched: 8. CDR3 sequence (DNA): TGTGCCTGGAGTCCGGGACAGGGCAGAGCGCAGTACTTC. This sequence encodes CAWSPGQGRAQYF.

As for this clone: The same CDR3 is also encoded by other DNA sequences in this sample. V gene TRBV7-2 combines with J gene TRBJ2-3, with 12 bases identical to TRBD2. CDR1 SGHTA and CDR2 FQGNSA come from the germline V gene. The CDR3 totals 17 residues. J gave up 3 bases and V 5 bases, and 9 bases lay outside the gene matches. The CDR3: CASSPRLAGVGTDTQYF. Written as DNA, the CDR3 is TGTGCCAGCAGCCCTCGACTAGCGGGAGTTGGGACAGATACGCAGTATTTT.

The chain employs TRBV27 and TRBJ1-1, with TRBD1 matching 9 bases. The V segment lost 10 bases and the J segment 4 bases; nucleotides outside the gene matches: 22. The V gene's germline CDR1 is MNHEY and CDR2 SMNVEV (reference sequence). This CDR3 is 18 amino acids long. The CDR3 DNA is TGTGCCATCCCCACTTCACGGGTGGACAGGGGAATCGGCACTGAAGCTTTCTTT. This codes for CAIPTSRVDRGIGTEAFF.

The chain has TRBV28 and TRBJ2-7; D might be TRBD1 (6 bases). This CDR3 contains 14 residues. Germline values: CDR1 MDHEN, CDR2 SYDVKM. The ends were cut back, 5 bases at V and 2 bases at J, with 13 bases in the middle. CDR3 DNA: TGTGCCAGCAGTCCACACAGGGAGCCCTACGAGCAGTACTTC. Protein: CASSPHREPYEQYF.

J is TRBJ2-3 and V is TRBV28; TRBD2 agrees at 7 bases. CDR3 length: 13 residues. V shed 3 bases and J 9 bases; nucleotides not matched to a gene: 6. Germline V gene lookup returns CDR1 MDHEN and CDR2 SYDVKM. The chain's CDR3 is CASSLSGAVTQYF. DNA for the CDR3: TGTGCCAGCAGTTTGAGCGGGGCAGTCACGCAGTATTTT.

This rearrangement joins TRBV7-8 to TRBJ1-3; D unresolved. There are 18 residues in the CDR3. Germline CDR1 reads SGHVS; CDR2 reads FQNEAQ. The V gene lost 5 bases and the J gene lost 0 bases, with 20 bases spanning the gap. DNA of the CDR3: TGTGCCAGCAGCCAACCCGCGCGGGGTTTAGTCTCTGGAAACACCATATATTTT. Residues: CASSQPARGLVSGNTIYF.

The rearrangement joins TRBV5-1 to TRBJ1-6; D remains ambiguous. Trimming took off 1 base at V and 5 bases at J, with 13 bases between the two ends. The CDR3 spans 16 residues. Germline loops: CDR1 SGHRS, CDR2 YFSETQ. The CDR3, as DNA: TGCGCCAGCAGCTTGAACTGGATACGGGATAATTCACCCCTCCACTTT. This translates into CASSLNWIRDNSPLHF. Combining the CDR3 with reference TRBV5-1 and TRBJ1-6 gives the whole variable domain KAGVTQTPRYLIKTRGQQVTLSCSPISGHRSVSWYQQTPGQGLQFLFEYFSETQRNKGNFPGRFSGRQFSNSRSEMNVSTLELGDSALYLCASSLNWIRDNSPLHFGNGTRLTVT.

V is TRBV2 and J is TRBJ2-3, with 14 bases that match TRBD2. The CDR3 runs 16 residues. Unmatched junction bases numbered 6, after V lost 5 bases and J lost 5 bases. The germline CDR1 and CDR2 sequences are SNHLY and FYNNEI. The CDR3 coding sequence is TGTGCCAGCAGTAGACTAGCGGGAGGGCCGGGAGATACGCAGTATTTT. It yields the protein CASSRLAGGPGDTQYF. The full variable domain, with the rest looked up from reference TRBV2 and TRBJ2-3, is EPEVTQTPSHQVTQMGQEVILRCVPISNHLYFYWYRQILGQKVEFLVSFYNNEISEKSEIFDDQFSVERPDGSNFTLKIRSTKLEDSAMYFCASSRLAGGPGDTQYFGPGTRLTVL.

The V gene is TRBV19, the J gene TRBJ1-2, with 11 bases identical to TRBD1. Germline V gene sequence: CDR1 LNHDA, CDR2 SQIVND (reference sequence). Trimming removed 2 bases from V and 7 bases from J; junction bases left unmatched: 21. The length of the CDR3 is 20 residues. This CDR3 reads CASSINPGSGTGGYQSGYTF. CDR3 nucleotide sequence: TGTGCCAGTAGTATAAATCCCGGTTCCGGGACAGGGGGTTACCAGTCTGGCTACACCTTC.

The chain is built from TRBV19 and TRBJ2-6; D unclear. The CDR3 totals 13 residues. Germline CDR1 is LNHDA and CDR2 is SQIVND (reference sequence). V lost 7 bases and J lost 1, with 5 bases in between. The DNA for the CDR3 is TGTGCCAGTAAGGAGTCTGGGGCCAACGTCCTGACTTTC. This sequence encodes CASKESGANVLTF.

This chain joins TRBV7-2 and TRBJ2-7; 7 bases agree with TRBD1. Germline CDR1 SGHTA, CDR2 FQGNSA. This CDR3 contains 14 residues. Losses at the gene ends were 4 bases for V and 5 bases for J; bases not matched to a gene: 8. CDR3 amino acids: CASSSQGIRHEQYF. CDR3 coding DNA: TGTGCCAGCAGCTCACAGGGGATCAGACACGAGCAGTACTTC.

The V gene is TRBV11-1, the J gene TRBJ2-1; perhaps TRBD1 as D (5 bases). CDR3 length: 15 residues. CDR1 and CDR2 from the germline V gene are SGHAT and FQDESV (reference sequence). Between the trimmed V and J ends, which lost 7 bases and 4 bases, there was a span of 17 bases. The CDR3 DNA follows: TGTGCCAGCATCGCCGGCACAGGCGCTTACAATGAGCAGTTCTTC. It is translated as CASIAGTGAYNEQFF. The full variable domain, rest sourced from reference TRBV11-1 and TRBJ2-1, is EAEVAQSPRYKITEKSQAVAFWCDPISGHATLYWYRQILGQGPELLVQFQDESVVDDSQLPKDRFSAERLKGVDSTLKIQPAELGDSAMYLCASIAGTGAYNEQFFGPGTRLTVL.

The V gene is TRBV7-2, the J gene TRBJ2-4; 11 positions agree with TRBD2. From germline, CDR1 is SGHTA and CDR2 FQGNSA. The CDR3 runs 15 residues. J gave up 7 bases and V 2 bases, and 4 bases lay outside the gene matches. The chain's CDR3 is CASSLLAGGWNIQYF. CDR3 sequence (DNA): TGTGCCAGCAGCTTACTAGCGGGAGGCTGGAACATTCAGTACTTC.

The chain employs TRBV29-1 and TRBJ2-1; D gene unclear. From germline, CDR1 is SQVTM and CDR2 ANQGSEA. Trimming left V 3 bases short and J 7 bases short, with 10 bases between. The CDR3 extends over 12 amino acids. The CDR3 loop is CSVEASRNEQFF. The CDR3 DNA sequence: TGCAGCGTTGAGGCCAGCAGGAATGAGCAGTTCTTC.

This rearrangement joins TRBV3-1 (or the pseudogene TRBV3-2) to TRBJ2-7; 10 bases align to TRBD2. This CDR3 spans 16 amino acids. CDR1 is LGHDT and CDR2 is YNNKEL in the germline V gene (reference sequence). After removal of 3 bases from V and 4 bases from J, the junction contained 9 bases not matched to a gene. CDR3 in DNA: TGTGCCAGCAGCCAGCCAGCTAGCGGGAGTCGGTACGAGCAGTACTTC. Translated, it gives CASSQPASGSRYEQYF.

This chain joins TRBV6-6 and TRBJ1-1; 9 bases line up with TRBD1. V gave up 6 bases and J gave up 6 bases; unmatched junction bases: 8. Germline CDR1 is MNHNY and CDR2 is SVGAGI (reference sequence). The length of the CDR3 is 14 residues. The CDR3: CASRKTGGAAEAFF. In DNA, the CDR3 is TGTGCCAGCAGGAAGACAGGGGGAGCTGCTGAAGCTTTCTTT.

CDR3 in amino acids: CASSLGQGAISSYNEQFF. Here the CDR3 DNA reads TGTGCCAGCAGTCTTGGACAGGGGGCCATTAGCTCCTACAATGAGCAGTTCTTC. This chain uses TRBV28 with TRBJ2-1, with 11 bases that match TRBD1. CDR3 length: 18 amino acids. V lost 5 bases to trimming and J lost 0 bases; unmatched junction nucleotides: 9. Germline CDR1 is MDHEN and CDR2 is SYDVKM.

This chain's CDR3 is CASSRDVGQPTF. DNA for the CDR3: TGTGCCAGCTCCCGAGACGTGGGCCAACCCACCTTC. This chain links TRBV9 with TRBJ1-2, with D unclear. The length of the CDR3 is 12 residues. Germline CDR1 reads SGDLS; CDR2 reads YYNGEE. V was trimmed by 7 bases and J by 13 bases, leaving 20 bases between them.

This chain connects TRBV18 to TRBJ1-1, with 7 bases matching TRBD1. The ends lost 5 bases at V and 6 bases at J; junction bases unmatched: 9. Germline CDR1 is KGHSH and CDR2 is LQKENI. CDR3 length equals 14 residues. The CDR3 is CASSKGQPGAEAFF. The CDR3 DNA sequence: TGTGCCAGCTCAAAGGGACAGCCAGGGGCTGAAGCTTTCTTT.

The chain recombines TRBV9 with TRBJ2-1; 7 nucleotides line up with TRBD2. The trim removed 4 bases at V and 7 bases at J, leaving 14 bases unmatched. CDR1 is SGDLS, CDR2 YYNGEE, per germline. CDR3 length: 16 residues. The CDR3 DNA follows: TGTGCCAGCAGCACAAGGACTAGTACGGTGAGGAATGAGCAGTTCTTC. Protein sequence: CASSTRTSTVRNEQFF.

The rearrangement links TRBV5-8 to TRBJ2-1; TRBD1 matches 9 bases. The V gene's germline CDR1 is SGHTS and CDR2 YDEGEE. The ends lost 2 bases at V and 2 bases at J; junction bases unmatched: 2. CDR3 length: 15 residues. CDR3 coding DNA: TGTGCCAGCAGCTTACAGGGGGCGGCCTACAATGAGCAGTTCTTC. It yields the protein CASSLQGAAYNEQFF.

The V call is TRBV25-1, the J call TRBJ1-5; 10 bases fit TRBD1. V lost 6 bases to trimming and J lost 4 bases; unmatched junction nucleotides: 3. CDR1 is MGHDK, CDR2 SYGVNS, per germline. CDR3 length: 14 residues. The CDR3 protein is CASSGTGANQPQHF. The CDR3 bases are TGTGCCAGCAGCGGGACAGGGGCGAATCAGCCCCAGCATTTT.

The chain links TRBV12-3 or TRBV12-4 to TRBJ2-7; 8 nucleotides align to TRBD1. Germline trimming cut 0 bases from V and 13 bases from J; bases unmatched to any gene: 5. The CDR3 is 12 amino acids. The CDR3 nucleotides read TGTGCCAGCAGTTTAGCGCGGGACAGGCCCTACTTC. Translated, it gives CASSLARDRPYF.

The chain uses TRBV19 and TRBJ1-1; TRBD1 is a possible D gene (5 bases). CDR1 is LNHDA and CDR2 is SQIVND in the germline V gene (reference sequence). There are 13 residues in the CDR3. V lost 1 base, J lost 3 bases, and 6 bases lay in between. CDR3 amino acids: CASSIAGYTEAFF. In DNA, the CDR3 is TGTGCCAGTAGTATAGCAGGGTACACTGAAGCTTTCTTT.